The source of this TCR beta chain is a study of T cell changes during pregnancy in multiple sclerosis. TCRdb's table, derived via immunoSEQ multiplex PCR, lists solely in-frame clones and lacks some. The sample has roughly 30,000 clones, approximately 89% seen once; the top ten hold about 4.8%. Material: CD8+ T cells from peripheral blood mononuclear cells, obtained in the first trimester of pregnancy. The sequence was obtained from a female donor with multiple sclerosis, enrolled in a pregnancy study.

CDR3 DNA: TGTGCCAGCAGCAATCCCGGGAGGGGATCAGATACGCAGTATTTT. Amino acid sequence: CASSNPGRGSDTQYF. V is TRBV11-2 and J is TRBJ2-3, with 8 positions matching TRBD2. The CDR3 runs 15 residues. The trim removed 5 bases at V and 4 bases at J, leaving 8 bases unmatched. CDR1 is SGHAT and CDR2 is FQNNGV in the germline V gene.